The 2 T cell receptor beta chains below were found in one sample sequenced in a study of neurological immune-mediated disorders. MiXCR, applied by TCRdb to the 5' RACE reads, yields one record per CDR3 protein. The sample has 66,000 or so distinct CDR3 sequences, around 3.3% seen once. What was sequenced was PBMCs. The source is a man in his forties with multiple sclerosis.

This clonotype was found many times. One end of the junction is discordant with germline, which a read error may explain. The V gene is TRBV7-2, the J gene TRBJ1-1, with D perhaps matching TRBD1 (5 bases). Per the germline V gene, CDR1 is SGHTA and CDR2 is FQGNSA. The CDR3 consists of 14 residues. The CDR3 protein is CASSPGTANTEAFF. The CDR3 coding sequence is TGCGCCAGCAGCCCGGGGACTGCGAACACTGAAGCTTTCTTT.

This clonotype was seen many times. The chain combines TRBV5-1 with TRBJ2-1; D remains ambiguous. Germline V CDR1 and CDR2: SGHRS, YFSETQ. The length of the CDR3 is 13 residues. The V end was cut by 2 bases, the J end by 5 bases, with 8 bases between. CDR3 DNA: TGCGCCAGCAGCTTCGGTGGGGACAATGAGCAGTTCTTC. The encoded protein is CASSFGGDNEQFF.